This TCR beta chain stems from a study of control samples from healthy donors and cancer patients (dated by TCRdb to between 2020 and 2021). The CDR3, cysteine through phenylalanine, is 13 amino acids long. The read is trimmed to its CDR3 DNA, 39 bases read in frame from base 1. V is pared back by 10 bases and J by 7 bases, with 17 bases lying between the germline termini. The library came from the immunoSEQ multiplex PCR assay. The clones in this table, taken by TCRdb from immuneACCESS, are in-frame only. Not every clone is retained; where verified, under half of the shortfall comes from an unresolved V gene, and the cause of the rest is unknown. Counted in this sample were 150,000 to 200,000 clones; approximately 92% of them appeared once. More than 1.4% of the sample rests with the top ten. To note about this clone: What this receptor recognizes is not known. No qualities accompany the bases; no much larger clone lies one base away.

This chain is built from TRBV23-1 and TRBJ1-5, and possibly TRBD1, on 5 matching bases. TRBV23-1 has ORF status, its function being uncertain. Sequenced material: blood. The clonotype was recovered from a man between 18 and 29 years old in good health. The DNA is as follows: TGCGCCAAGACCCCCCCAGGGCGCCAGCCCCAGCATTTT. Its translation reads: CAKTPPGRQPQHF.